These 18 T cell receptor beta chains originate from one sample sequenced in a study of cytomegalovirus exposure and HLA in healthy donors. Vbeta (60) and Jbeta (13) primers were used in the PCR. Clones were sequenced by immunoSEQ multiplex PCR, and TCRdb holds only the in-frame ones, with some missing. The sample consists of approximately 140,000 clones, about three quarters of them appearing once. The source material was PBMCs. These receptors came from a male donor in good health and CMV-seropositive.

The chain is built from TRBV7-2 and TRBJ2-3; D is perhaps TRBD2 (6 bases). The length of the CDR3 is 17 residues. Trimming removed 2 bases from V and 1 base from J, with 16 bases in between. The germline V gene has CDR1 SGHTA and CDR2 FQGNSA. The CDR3 nucleotides are TGTGCCAGCAGCTTAAGTCGAGGGGCTAGCGGCACAGATACGCAGTATTTT. As protein: CASSLSRGASGTDTQYF.

The chain uses TRBV9 and TRBJ2-3; D call uncertain. The V end lost 0 bases, the J end lost 2 bases, and 7 bases lay between the germline ends. The CDR3 is 14 amino acids. Germline assignment: CDR1 SGDLS and CDR2 YYNGEE. The CDR3 is CASSVDSYTDTQYF. The CDR3 DNA reads as TGTGCCAGCAGCGTAGACAGTTACACAGATACGCAGTATTTT. The variable domain in full, with the rest retrieved from reference TRBV9 and TRBJ2-3, is DSGVTQTPKHLITATGQRVTLRCSPRSGDLSVYWYQQSLDQGLQFLIQYYNGEERAKGNILERFSAQQFPDLHSELNLSSLELGDSALYFCASSVDSYTDTQYFGPGTRLTVL.

This sequence joins TRBV27 and TRBJ2-7; no clear D gene. V was cut by 2 bases and J by 1 base, with 9 bases left in between. CDR1 MNHEY and CDR2 SMNVEV come from the germline V gene (reference sequence). The CDR3 extends over 14 amino acids. The CDR3 DNA follows: TGTGCCAGCAGTTTAGGGTCGACATCCTACGAGCAGTACTTC. Its protein product is CASSLGSTSYEQYF.

V gene TRBV4-3 combines with J gene TRBJ2-2, with 11 bases fitting TRBD2. With 0 bases clipped from V and 4 bases from J, the junction kept 10 bases outside the gene matches. CDR1 and CDR2 from the germline V gene are LGHNA and YSLEER. The CDR3 loop spans 19 amino acids. The CDR3 protein is CASSQEGLAGGRGTGELFF. As DNA, the CDR3 is TGCGCCAGCAGCCAAGAGGGTCTAGCGGGAGGCCGTGGCACCGGGGAGCTGTTTTTT.

In the case of this clone: Other nucleotide sequences in the sample specify the same CDR3. This chain's CDR3 is CASSSGLAGYNEQFF. CDR3 DNA sequence: TGTGCCAGCAGTTCCGGACTAGCGGGGTACAATGAGCAGTTCTTC. The chain has TRBV5-4 and TRBJ2-1; 12 nucleotides agree with TRBD2. V trimming: 5 bases; J trimming: 4 bases; junction bases outside the gene matches: 4. CDR1 and CDR2 (germline): SGHNT, YYREEE (reference sequence). This CDR3 is built from 15 residues. Supplemented by reference TRBV5-4 and TRBJ2-1, the full variable domain reads ETGVTQSPTHLIKTRGQQVTLRCSSQSGHNTVSWYQQALGQGPQFIFQYYREEENGRGNFPPRFSGLQFPNYSSELNVNALELDDSALYLCASSSGLAGYNEQFFGPGTRLTVL.

This clone was picked up a small number of times. The chain is built from TRBV27 and TRBJ2-1; maybe TRBD1 (7 bases). The ends were cut back, 5 bases at V and 9 bases at J, with 11 bases in the middle. This CDR3 contains 12 residues. Germline V gives CDR1 MNHEY, CDR2 SMNVEV (reference sequence). The CDR3 DNA reads TGTGCCAGCAGTCAGGGGGGAACTGAGCAGTTCTTC. Translating gives CASSQGGTEQFF.

The chain links TRBV11-3 to TRBJ2-3; 7 positions agree with TRBD1. The CDR3 sequence is 16 residues long. CDR1 and CDR2 (germline): SGHNT, YENEEA. The J segment lost 0 bases and the V segment lost 5 bases, leaving 8 bases of the junction unmatched. CDR3 bases: TGTGCCAGCAGCCCCCTGCTGGGACAGAGCACAGATACGCAGTATTTT. Protein: CASSPLLGQSTDTQYF.

The V gene is TRBV7-9, the J gene TRBJ2-1; TRBD2 aligns across 12 bases. CDR1 is SEHNR, CDR2 FQNEAQ, per germline (reference sequence). The junction had 9 bases not matched to a gene; V was cut back by 5 bases and J by 7 bases. The CDR3 is 16 residues long. In DNA form, the CDR3 reads TGTGCCAGCAGCCGTGTTCTAGCGGGAGGGCGTAATGAGCAGTTCTTC. Its translation: CASSRVLAGGRNEQFF.

V gene TRBV28 combines with J gene TRBJ2-3, with D maybe TRBD2 (6 bases). With 5 bases removed from V and 8 bases from J, the gap between germline ends came to 17 bases. Germline V gene data show CDR1 as MDHEN and CDR2 as SYDVKM. The CDR3 length is 14 residues. The CDR3 bases are TGTGCCAGCAGTCCGAGAATAGCGGACCGTACGCAGTATTTT. Translated: CASSPRIADRTQYF.

The CDR3 DNA is TGTGCCAGCAGCTTCCCCGCCGGCACAGGGGACACAGATACGCAGTATTTT. Translating it yields CASSFPAGTGDTDTQYF. The chain combines TRBV7-8 with TRBJ2-3, with 7 bases identical to TRBD1. Looked up from germline, CDR1 is SGHVS and CDR2 is FQNEAQ. V lost 3 bases, J lost 2 bases, and 11 bases stayed unmatched. The CDR3 is 17 amino acids.

Concerning this clone itself: Germline and junction disagree at one end, which may indicate a read error. The chain couples TRBV7-7 to TRBJ2-2, with a tentative D call TRBD1 (6 bases). Per germline, CDR1 SSHAT and CDR2 FNYEAQ (reference sequence). The CDR3 runs to 17 residues. In DNA form, the CDR3 reads TGTGCTAGCAGACCCCCCCGGTACAGGGACAACACCGGGGAGCTGTTTTTT. It encodes CASRPPRYRDNTGELFF.

This chain uses TRBV7-2 with TRBJ2-1; 9 positions match TRBD2. In germline, CDR1 is SGHTA, CDR2 FQGNSA. This CDR3 spans 16 amino acids. J gave up 7 bases and V 0 bases, and 7 bases lay outside the gene matches. CDR3: CASSLAVAGVFNEQFF. For the CDR3, the DNA is TGTGCCAGCAGCTTAGCGGTAGCGGGAGTATTTAATGAGCAGTTCTTC. The full variable domain, rest sourced from reference TRBV7-2 and TRBJ2-1, is GAGVSQSPSNKVTEKGKDVELRCDPISGHTALYWYRQSLGQGLEFLIYFQGNSAPDKSGLPSDRFSAERTGGSVSTLTIQRTQQEDSAVYLCASSLAVAGVFNEQFFGPGTRLTVL.

The rearrangement uses TRBV7-2 and TRBJ1-1; 8 bases agree with TRBD1. The CDR3 loop spans 14 amino acids. With V trimmed by 5 bases and J by 7 bases, 9 bases remained unmatched. Germline values: CDR1 SGHTA, CDR2 FQGNSA. This chain's CDR3 is CASSTRQGRLEAFF. CDR3 nucleotide sequence: TGTGCCAGCAGCACCCGACAGGGGAGGCTTGAAGCTTTCTTT.

The gene calls are TRBV7-3 and TRBJ2-2; 12 bases line up with TRBD1. Germline values: CDR1 SGHTA, CDR2 FQGTGA. This CDR3 has 15 residues. After removal of 3 bases from V and 5 bases from J, the junction contained 1 base not matched to a gene. The CDR3 DNA reads as TGTGCCAGCAGCTTGGGACAGGGGGCAACCGGGGAGCTGTTTTTT. As protein: CASSLGQGATGELFF.

This clone showed up just a few times. This chain uses TRBV5-1 with TRBJ1-4, with a possible D match to TRBD1 (6 bases). This CDR3 is built from 15 residues. Germline lookup yields CDR1 SGHRS and CDR2 YFSETQ. Trimming shortened V by 0 bases and J by 2 bases, and 8 bases separated the two germline ends. In DNA, the CDR3 is TGCGCCAGCAGCTTGGTGGGGGCTACTAATGAAAAACTGTTTTTT. Its translation is CASSLVGATNEKLFF.

The CDR3 here is CASSRDRNEQFF. CDR3 in DNA: TGTGCCAGCAGTAGGGACAGGAATGAGCAGTTCTTC. J is TRBJ2-1 and V is TRBV6-5, with 8 nucleotides matching TRBD1. With 5 bases clipped from V and 7 bases from J, the junction kept 1 base outside the gene matches. The CDR3 contains 12 residues. Per the germline V gene, CDR1 is MNHEY and CDR2 is SVGAGI.

The chain uses TRBV5-6 and TRBJ1-5, with TRBD1 matching 7 bases. CDR1 and CDR2 (germline): SGHDT, YYEEEE. The CDR3 consists of 18 residues. V shed 4 bases and J 2 bases; nucleotides not matched to a gene: 15. The CDR3 DNA follows: TGTGCCAGCAGCGGGTGGAGGCAGGGGGGCGCGGGCAATCAGCCCCAGCATTTT. Its protein is CASSGWRQGGAGNQPQHF.

The rearrangement joins TRBV15 to TRBJ2-1, with 10 bases lining up with TRBD2. Germline V lookup: CDR1 LNHNV, CDR2 YYDKDF (reference sequence). CDR3 length equals 16 residues. Unmatched junction bases numbered 6, after V lost 1 base and J lost 6 bases. The CDR3 bases are TGTGCCACCAGCAGAGGACTAGCGGGTTCGGCCAATGAGCAGTTCTTC. As protein: CATSRGLAGSANEQFF.